The 25 T cell receptor beta chains given below trace back to one sample, sequenced in a study of T cells in Graves' hyperthyroidism and ophthalmopathy. TCR beta CDR3 regions were amplified from RNA transcripts. The HTBI set primed first-round TCR CDR3 RT-PCR. TCRdb ran MiXCR on the multiplex PCR reads and lists one entry per CDR3 protein. The repertoire includes roughly 600,000 distinct CDR3 sequences, about 14% of them detected once, and about an eighth sits in the top ten. The sequencing sample was made of blood. The receptors derive from a woman aged 50 to 60 with Graves' ophthalmopathy.

The sample holds a few counts of this clonotype. The chain employs TRBV6-2 or TRBV6-3 and TRBJ2-4, with no clear D. The V end lost 7 bases, the J end lost 0 bases, and 13 bases lay between the germline ends. Germline loops: CDR1 MNHEY, CDR2 SVGEGT. This CDR3 contains 15 residues. The CDR3 here is CASKTQAGAKNIQYF. The CDR3 region has the DNA TGTGCCAGCAAAACCCAAGCCGGAGCCAAAAACATTCAGTACTTC.

This clonotype showed up many times. The J gene is TRBJ2-1, the V gene TRBV27; D not resolved. Germline loops: CDR1 MNHEY, CDR2 SMNVEV (reference sequence). V dropped 6 bases and J dropped 5 bases, with 17 bases sitting between them. The CDR3 sequence is 15 residues long. Here the CDR3 DNA reads TGTGCCAGCAGCCCCCACTGGGCTGTAAACAATGAGCAGTTCTTC. Encoded protein: CASSPHWAVNNEQFF.

This clonotype was observed many times. V and J are TRBV24-1 and TRBJ1-5; no reliable D call. V shed 3 bases and J shed 5 bases, with 7 bases lying between them. The length of the CDR3 is 13 residues. Per germline, CDR1 KGHDR and CDR2 SFDVKD. The CDR3 protein is CATSDLGDQPQHF. CDR3 sequence (DNA): TGTGCCACCAGTGATCTGGGAGATCAGCCCCAGCATTTT.

This clonotype occurred many times. The rearrangement joins TRBV7-3 to TRBJ2-2, with TRBD2 matching 13 bases. The CDR3 is made up of 18 amino acids. Looked up from germline, CDR1 is SGHTA and CDR2 is FQGTGA. The V gene end was trimmed by 4 bases and the J gene end by 5 bases; junction bases not matched to a gene: 10. CDR3 residues: CASSYRTSGSSQTGELFF. DNA for the CDR3: TGTGCCAGCAGCTATAGGACTAGCGGGAGTAGTCAAACCGGGGAGCTGTTTTTT.

This clonotype was observed many times. V gene TRBV5-1 combines with J gene TRBJ2-7; TRBD2 matches 12 bases. This CDR3 region has 15 residues. Germline V gene sequence: CDR1 SGHRS, CDR2 YFSETQ. Trimming at V came to 0 bases and at J to 4 bases, leaving 2 bases not matched to a gene. This chain's CDR3 is CASSLGLAGVYEQYF. DNA of the CDR3: TGCGCCAGCAGCTTGGGACTAGCGGGAGTTTACGAGCAGTACTTC. The full variable domain, rest sourced from reference TRBV5-1 and TRBJ2-7, is KAGVTQTPRYLIKTRGQQVTLSCSPISGHRSVSWYQQTPGQGLQFLFEYFSETQRNKGNFPGRFSGRQFSNSRSEMNVSTLELGDSALYLCASSLGLAGVYEQYFGPGTRLTVT.

This clonotype was counted ten times or more. This sequence joins TRBV2 and TRBJ1-5; D gene unclear. This CDR3 has 14 amino acids. Germline loops: CDR1 SNHLY, CDR2 FYNNEI. The V end was cut by 6 bases, the J end by 5 bases, with 14 bases between. CDR3 sequence: CASSLQPGDQPQHF. In nucleotides, the CDR3 is TGTGCCAGCAGCCTCCAACCTGGGGATCAGCCCCAGCATTTT.

This clonotype was seen a handful of times. The chain combines TRBV28 with TRBJ2-7; no clear D gene. The CDR3 covers 16 residues. V was pared by 4 bases and J by 5 bases, with 21 bases between. Germline V lookup: CDR1 MDHEN, CDR2 SYDVKM. The CDR3 here is CASSSLGDGGKDEQYF. CDR3 nucleotide sequence: TGTGCCAGCAGTTCCCTGGGTGATGGCGGAAAGGACGAGCAGTACTTC.

This clonotype was observed many times. The V and J genes are TRBV7-2 and TRBJ2-5; TRBD1 matches at 11 bases. This CDR3 spans 14 amino acids. V shed 6 bases and J 5 bases; nucleotides not matched to a gene: 5. Germline V gene data show CDR1 as SGHTA and CDR2 as FQGNSA. The CDR3 spells CASRLDRGLETQYF. In DNA form, the CDR3 reads TGTGCCAGCAGATTGGACAGGGGGCTTGAGACCCAGTACTTC.

The sample holds a few counts of this clonotype. This sequence joins TRBV6-2 or TRBV6-3 and TRBJ2-3; possibly TRBD1 or TRBD2 for D (5 bases each). The CDR3 totals 16 residues. V gave up 3 bases and J gave up 4 bases, with 17 bases separating them. CDR1 is MNHEY, CDR2 SVGEGT, per germline. This CDR3 is CASSYWGRGNPDTQYF. The CDR3 DNA reads TGTGCCAGCAGTTATTGGGGGAGAGGTAACCCAGATACGCAGTATTTT.

This chain links TRBV24-1 with TRBJ2-3; 10 nucleotides line up with TRBD1. The CDR3 is 21 residues long. Losses at the gene ends were 4 bases for V and 4 bases for J; bases not matched to a gene: 22. From germline, CDR1 is KGHDR and CDR2 SFDVKD. The CDR3 DNA follows: TGTGCCACCAGTGAAAGACCTACCGGGACAGGGGAGTTAGCGGTCTCAGATACGCAGTATTTT. Residues: CATSERPTGTGELAVSDTQYF.

This clonotype has ten or more counts. The rearrangement links TRBV2 to TRBJ2-1; D is perhaps TRBD2 (6 bases). The CDR3 has 17 amino acids. The V end was cut by 6 bases, the J end by 1 base, with 19 bases between. Germline V CDR1 and CDR2: SNHLY, FYNNEI. CDR3 bases: TGTGCCAGCAGGCCGGCGCGTATGGCGGGGTCCTACAATGAGCAGTTCTTC. As protein: CASRPARMAGSYNEQFF. Drawing the rest from reference TRBV2 and TRBJ2-1, the complete variable domain is EPEVTQTPSHQVTQMGQEVILRCVPISNHLYFYWYRQILGQKVEFLVSFYNNEISEKSEIFDDQFSVERPDGSNFTLKIRSTKLEDSAMYFCASRPARMAGSYNEQFFGPGTRLTVL.

This clonotype was counted many times. The gene calls are TRBV7-9 and TRBJ2-7, with D possibly TRBD1 on 6 matching bases. The CDR3 length is 14 residues. The ends were cut back, 3 bases at V and 1 base at J, with 10 bases in the middle. Germline values: CDR1 SEHNR, CDR2 FQNEAQ (reference sequence). The CDR3 is CASSLPQGSYEQYF. DNA of the CDR3: TGTGCCAGCAGCTTGCCCCAGGGGTCCTACGAGCAGTACTTC.

Concerning this clonotype: A read error may produce the germline difference seen at one junction end. The chain couples TRBV5-1 to TRBJ1-1, with 8 bases lining up with TRBD1. CDR1 is SGHRS, CDR2 YFSETQ, per germline. The CDR3 totals 15 residues. The DNA for the CDR3 is TGTGCCAGCAGCCCCGACAGGGGTCGAAACACTGAAGCTTTCTTT. It yields the protein CASSPDRGRNTEAFF.

This clonotype was recorded at least ten times. This chain connects TRBV28 to TRBJ2-4; 7 bases fit TRBD1. The germline V gene has CDR1 MDHEN and CDR2 SYDVKM. The V segment lost 4 bases and the J segment 6 bases; nucleotides outside the gene matches: 6. This CDR3 has 14 residues. DNA for the CDR3: TGTGCCAGCAGTTCCTCTAGGACAGGAAACATTCAGTACTTC. The encoded protein is CASSSSRTGNIQYF.

J is TRBJ2-7 and V is TRBV4-3; 10 positions match TRBD2. Trimming removed 0 bases from V and 0 bases from J; junction bases left unmatched: 5. Germline lookup yields CDR1 LGHNA and CDR2 YSLEER. CDR3 length: 17 residues. CDR3 amino acids: CASSQDRTSGSSYEQYF. The CDR3 region has the DNA TGCGCCAGCAGCCAAGACCGGACTAGCGGAAGCTCCTACGAGCAGTACTTC.

The chain employs TRBV18 and TRBJ2-7; 8 nucleotides align to TRBD1. Germline V gene lookup returns CDR1 KGHSH and CDR2 LQKENI. The CDR3 has 15 amino acids. The V segment lost 4 bases and the J segment 6 bases; nucleotides outside the gene matches: 11. The CDR3 bases are TGTGCCAGCTCACAGTCGGGGCAGGGGGCAGGCGAGCAGTACTTC. Protein product: CASSQSGQGAGEQYF. Filled out from reference TRBV18 and TRBJ2-7, the complete variable domain reads NAGVMQNPRHLVRRRGQEARLRCSPMKGHSHVYWYRQLPEEGLKFMVYLQKENIIDESGMPKERFSAEFPKEGPSILRIQQVVRGDSAAYFCASSQSGQGAGEQYFGPGTRLTVT.

Turning to this clonotype: This clone may be a read error of a much larger clone one base away. A read error is likely, as this CDR3 ends without the conserved phenylalanine or tryptophan. This rearrangement joins TRBV27 to TRBJ1-1; D not resolved. The CDR3 spans 14 residues. Trimming cost V 5 bases and J 1 base, with 11 bases left between them. CDR1 and CDR2 (germline): MNHEY, SMNVEV (reference sequence). The DNA of the CDR3 is TGTGCCAGCAGTCCTATCCGGGAGAACACTGAAGCTTTCCTT. Residues: CASSPIRENTEAFL.

This clonotype has at least ten counts. The CDR3, as DNA: TGTGCCAGCAGTGAAGGGACTAGCAGCTACGAGCAGTACTTC. Amino acid sequence: CASSEGTSSYEQYF. The V and J genes are TRBV2 and TRBJ2-7; 8 positions agree with TRBD2. With V trimmed by 1 base and J by 3 bases, 2 bases remained unmatched. There are 14 residues in the CDR3. The V gene's germline CDR1 is SNHLY and CDR2 FYNNEI.

This clonotype was seen only a few times. V gene TRBV28 combines with J gene TRBJ2-7; D possibly matches TRBD1 or TRBD2 (5 bases each). V shed 6 bases and J shed 4 bases, with 16 bases lying between them. The CDR3 spans 14 residues. CDR1 and CDR2 from the germline V gene are MDHEN and SYDVKM. The CDR3 protein is CASRQGEGYYEQYF. Here the CDR3 DNA reads TGTGCCAGCAGGCAGGGTGAGGGGTATTACGAGCAGTACTTC.

This clonotype was seen a few times. The J gene is TRBJ2-1, the V gene TRBV5-6; no clear D. The CDR3 spans 16 residues. Germline assignment: CDR1 SGHDT and CDR2 YYEEEE. V dropped 2 bases and J dropped 0 bases, with 12 bases sitting between them. This CDR3 reads CASSFSLESSYNEQFF. Written as DNA, the CDR3 is TGTGCCAGCAGCTTTAGCCTCGAGAGCTCCTACAATGAGCAGTTCTTC.

This clonotype was seen repeatedly, ten times or more. J is TRBJ1-2 and V is TRBV27; D ambiguous. In germline, CDR1 is MNHEY, CDR2 SMNVEV (reference sequence). Deletions cut 5 bases from V and 3 bases from J, with 13 bases between. The length of the CDR3 is 14 residues. The CDR3 region is CASSLRGVDYGYTF. The CDR3, as DNA: TGTGCCAGCAGTCTGCGCGGAGTCGACTATGGCTACACCTTC.

This clonotype appeared many times. The V gene is TRBV12-5, the J gene TRBJ1-2; D is uncertain. Germline lookup yields CDR1 LGHNT and CDR2 FRNRAP. V was shortened by 6 bases and J by 6 bases, with 23 bases between the two germline ends. This CDR3 is built from 16 residues. CDR3 sequence reads: CASGPVRLPGEDGYTF. For the CDR3, the DNA is TGTGCTAGTGGCCCGGTACGGCTGCCAGGTGAGGATGGCTACACCTTC.

This clonotype was detected ten times or more. This chain uses TRBV6-1 with TRBJ1-1; D unclear. The CDR3 covers 12 residues. CDR1 is MNHNS, CDR2 SASEGT, per germline. Trimming took 4 bases from V and 5 from J, leaving 8 bases between them. CDR3 in amino acids: CASSVHNTEAFF. The CDR3 DNA is TGTGCCAGCAGTGTACACAATACTGAAGCTTTCTTT.

This clonotype was picked up many times. The chain links TRBV3-1 to TRBJ2-1; D ambiguous. Germline lookup yields CDR1 LGHDT and CDR2 YNNKEL (reference sequence). The CDR3 is made up of 13 amino acids. Trimming took off 1 base at V and 3 bases at J, with 4 bases between the two ends. As DNA, the CDR3 is TGTGCCAGCAGCCAAGCACGCTACAATGAGCAGTTCTTC. Protein product: CASSQARYNEQFF.

The gene calls are TRBV5-1 and TRBJ2-3; the match to TRBD1 covers 7 bases. With V trimmed by 0 bases and J by 2 bases, 6 bases remained unmatched. The CDR3 consists of 16 residues. Germline-derived CDR1 and CDR2 are SGHRS and YFSETQ. The CDR3 loop reads CASSLDRGRFTDTQYF. CDR3 in DNA: TGCGCCAGCAGCTTGGACAGGGGAAGGTTCACAGATACGCAGTATTTT.